This T cell receptor (beta chain) was found in a study of tumor-infiltrating lymphocytes in oesophageal squamous cell carcinoma. This clonotype was recorded many times. A much larger clonotype is one base distant, so this may be a read error. TCRdb reprocessed the PCR reads with MiXCR, giving one entry per CDR3 protein. Among roughly 9,800 distinct CDR3 sequences listed, approximately 61% were seen once. This CDR3 region has 16 residues. Trimming removed 6 bases from V and 14 bases from J, with 30 bases in between. This TCR was sampled from a female donor with esophageal squamous cell carcinoma. The sequencing sample was made of esophageal tumor tissue. The chain joins TRBV12-3 or TRBV12-4 to TRBJ2-3; D perhaps matches TRBD1 (7 bases). The CDR3 DNA sequence: TGTGCCAGCAGGAGGGGGGCAGGGGGTAAATTCGGGGAGCTGTATTTT. It specifies CASRRGAGGKFGELYF.